The following is a T cell receptor beta chain sequence with its context. The antigen is undetermined. The V gene's germline CDR1 is MGHRA and CDR2 YSYEKL. V lost 1 base, J lost 0 bases, and 19 bases lay in between. The length of the CDR3 is 18 residues. This sample is part of a study of T cells after yellow fever vaccination. Study details: Fractions of limited cellularity were prepared by means of SMART-Seq v4 Ultra Low Input. Whole-study findings and limits: The study re-detected most primary-vaccination clones after the booster (96% CD4, 88% CD8).

Template switching by 5'RACE produced TCR cDNA, adding a universal primer site and UMIs. One entry per CDR3 protein results from TCRdb running MiXCR on the 5' RACE reads. The table has about 310,000 distinct CDR3 sequences, approximately 3.8% seen once. This TCR was sampled from a man in his late teens or twenties who received the YFV17D yellow fever vaccine. Sequences were derived from PBMCs, sampled on the day of the yellow fever booster vaccination. This sequence joins TRBV4-1 and TRBJ2-7; a weak D match, TRBD2 (6 bases). CDR3 sequence (DNA): TGCGCCAGCAGCCAAGGGGAGGTTGTCCGGGACTCCTCCTACGAGCAGTACTTC. As protein: CASSQGEVVRDSSYEQYF.